This record covers a single T cell receptor (beta chain). What antigen it recognizes has not been identified. No much larger clonotype is one base removed from it; base qualities were not supplied. The identical CDR3 is also encoded by other nucleotide sequences in the sample. TCRbeta CDR3 regions were sequenced with the immunoSEQ Assay. After extraction, genomic DNA underwent amplification by bias-controlled multiplex PCR, followed by high-throughput sequencing. Processing in the source paper ran as follows. To quantify the absolute abundance of every unique TCRbeta CDR3 region, sequences were collapsed and filtered. T cell fraction was estimated by normalizing TCRbeta template counts to usable DNA, with usable DNA measured through amplification of reference genes found in all nucleated cells. Repertoire TCRs were annotated as SARS-CoV-2-specific by exact matching of V gene, CDR3 amino acid sequence and J gene to a known reactive TCR set. The reference SARS-CoV-2 TCR set was obtained from MIRA and was filtered for enrichment in COVID-19-positive ImmuneCODE repertoires, whereby public or cross-reactive TCRs were removed. Using the MIRA antigens, annotated TCRs were further analysed by specific ORF or by position within an ORF. Breadth was defined as annotated unique rearrangements over total unique productive rearrangements; depth was the summed frequency of those rearrangements. Two-sided Wilcoxon rank-sum tests were applied when comparing TCR breadth between groups. TCRdb took this table from immuneACCESS and kept in-frame rearrangements with V and J called. Such tables lack part of the clones; where checked against another copy, unresolved V genes explain under half of the gap, and the rest is unexplained. That table furnishes V, J and clone size, whereas the DNA furnished D and trimming. The sample table contains 300,000 to 400,000 clones; only one count was recorded for 88% of them. Roughly 6% of the sample rests with the top ten.

For CDR1 and CDR2, the germline V gene (reference sequence) lists GTSNPN and SVGIG. From cysteine to phenylalanine, the CDR3 is 13 amino acids long. The read is trimmed to its CDR3 DNA, 39 bases read in frame from base 1. Relative to germline, V is 1 base shorter and J is 2 bases shorter, with 6 bases between their ends. The sample comes from a study of Ad26.COV2.S vaccination and SARS-CoV-2 variants (dated by TCRdb to about 2021). Background for the entire study: Vaccine-arm donors came from COV1001, a multicentre, randomized, double-blind, placebo-controlled phase I-IIa trial of Ad26.COV2.S in healthy adults. TCRbeta repertoire sequencing served as the tool for gauging how specific and how broad the SARS-CoV-2-reactive T cell receptors were following Ad26.COV2.S vaccination. Trial participants were randomized into five groups of five: low-dose or high-dose Ad26.COV2.S given once or twice, or placebo on both occasions. Blinding of investigators to trial group allocation was maintained during experiments and outcome assessment. Ad26.COV2.S was administered intramuscularly at 5 x 10^10 or 1 x 10^11 viral particles, either as a single shot or as two shots given 56 days apart. The TCR-sequenced set comprised roughly 30 samples: about 19 Ad26.COV2.S vaccine recipients, 5 placebo recipients and 8 SARS-CoV-2 convalescent individuals.

Reading the label with the study, this specimen's treatment or condition is: 15 to 20 received Ad26.COV2.S at low or high dose, single or two shots; 5 received placebo; per-sample allocation not given. Repertoires of vaccine and placebo recipients were sequenced from samples collected on day 63 after the first injection. Between 29 July and 7 August 2020, Cohort 1b enrolled fewer than 30 adults aged 18-55 years at one site in Boston, USA. Ad26.COV2.S was a replication-incompetent adenovirus type 26 vector expressing a prefusion-stabilized SARS-CoV-2 spike protein from the original Wuhan strain. Here is what the overall study found, with its caveats: After vaccination, substantial breadth of spike-specific CD8+ and CD4+ T cell responses was reported. Ad26.COV2.S recipients had higher spike-specific TCR breadth than placebo recipients (P = 0.0014). Comparable non-spike TCR breadth was observed between vaccine and placebo recipients, consistent with only spike being contained in the vaccine. According to the authors, total T cell responses may have been underestimated by the TCR breadth and depth analyses. Comparing responses between vaccine doses or regimens was not something the study was powered to do.

The TCR sequence derives from a person between 18 and 65 years old who received the Ad26.COV2.S COVID-19 vaccine or a placebo. Recombination linked TRBV30 to TRBJ1-5; TRBD1 is a possible D gene, resting on 6 matching bases. Sequencing was performed on peripheral blood, taken in a trial of Ad26.COV2.S vaccine versus placebo. At the DNA level, the sequence is TGTGCCTGGAGTGGACAGGGCAATCAGCCCCAGCATTTT. Translated, this is CAWSGQGNQPQHF.